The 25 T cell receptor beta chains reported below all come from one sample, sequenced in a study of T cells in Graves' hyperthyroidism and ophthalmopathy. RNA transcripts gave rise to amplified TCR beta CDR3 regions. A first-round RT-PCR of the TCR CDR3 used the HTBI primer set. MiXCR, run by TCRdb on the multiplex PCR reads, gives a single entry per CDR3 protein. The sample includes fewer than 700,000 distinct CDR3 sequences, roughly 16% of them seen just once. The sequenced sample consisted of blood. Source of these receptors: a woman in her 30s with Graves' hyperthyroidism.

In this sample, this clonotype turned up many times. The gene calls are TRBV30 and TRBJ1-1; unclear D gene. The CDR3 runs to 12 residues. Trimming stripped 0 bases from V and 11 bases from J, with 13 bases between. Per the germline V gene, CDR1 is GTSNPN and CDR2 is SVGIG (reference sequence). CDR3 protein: CAWSVNRAGAFF. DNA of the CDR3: TGTGCCTGGAGTGTAAATCGTGCGGGGGCTTTCTTT.

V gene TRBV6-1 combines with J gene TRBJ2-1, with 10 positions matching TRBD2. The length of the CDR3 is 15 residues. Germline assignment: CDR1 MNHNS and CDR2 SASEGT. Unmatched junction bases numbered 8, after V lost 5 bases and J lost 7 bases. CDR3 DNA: TGTGCCAGCAGTACAGCGGGAGGGGGTGGGAATGAGCAGTTCTTC. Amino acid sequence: CASSTAGGGGNEQFF.

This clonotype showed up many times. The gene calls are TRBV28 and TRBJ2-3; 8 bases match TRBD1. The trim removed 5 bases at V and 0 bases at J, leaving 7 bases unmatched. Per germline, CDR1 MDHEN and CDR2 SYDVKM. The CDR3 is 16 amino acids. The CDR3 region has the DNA TGTGCCAGCAGTATGTGGACAGGGACTAGCACAGATACGCAGTATTTT. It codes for CASSMWTGTSTDTQYF.

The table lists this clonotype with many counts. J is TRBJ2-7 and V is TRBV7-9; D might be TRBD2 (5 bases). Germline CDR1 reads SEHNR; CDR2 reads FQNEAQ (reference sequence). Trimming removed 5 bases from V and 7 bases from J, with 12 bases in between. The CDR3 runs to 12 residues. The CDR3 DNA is TGTGCCAGCAGCACGGCCCGAGGGGAGCAGTACTTC. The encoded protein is CASSTARGEQYF.

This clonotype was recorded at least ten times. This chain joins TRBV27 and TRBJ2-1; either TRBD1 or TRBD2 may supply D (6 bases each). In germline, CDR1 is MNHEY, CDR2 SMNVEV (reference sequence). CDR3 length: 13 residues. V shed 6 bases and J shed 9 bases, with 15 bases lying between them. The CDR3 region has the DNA TGTGCCAGCAGCCTGACGGGGGCGTCTGAGCAGTTCTTC. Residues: CASSLTGASEQFF.

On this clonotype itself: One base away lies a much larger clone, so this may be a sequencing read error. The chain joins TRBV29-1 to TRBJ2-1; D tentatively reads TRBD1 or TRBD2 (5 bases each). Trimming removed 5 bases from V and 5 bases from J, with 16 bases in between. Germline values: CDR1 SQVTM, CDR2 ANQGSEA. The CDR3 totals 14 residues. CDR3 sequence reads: CSVLRDGEDNEQFF. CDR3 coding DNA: TGCAGCGTTCTCCGGGACGGAGAGGACAATGAGCAGTTCTTC.

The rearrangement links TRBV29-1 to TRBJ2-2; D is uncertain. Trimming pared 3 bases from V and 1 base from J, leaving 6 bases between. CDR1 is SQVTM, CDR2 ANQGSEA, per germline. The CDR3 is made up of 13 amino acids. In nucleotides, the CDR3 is TGCAGCGTTGACGTTCGGAACACCGGGGAGCTGTTTTTT. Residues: CSVDVRNTGELFF.

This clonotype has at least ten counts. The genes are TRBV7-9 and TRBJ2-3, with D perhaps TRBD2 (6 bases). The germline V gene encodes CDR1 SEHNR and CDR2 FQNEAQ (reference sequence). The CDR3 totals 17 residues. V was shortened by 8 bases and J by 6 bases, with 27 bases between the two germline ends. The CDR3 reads CASQLLWGGLKTDTQYF. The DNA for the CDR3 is TGTGCCAGCCAGCTTCTCTGGGGTGGACTAAAAACTGATACGCAGTATTTT.

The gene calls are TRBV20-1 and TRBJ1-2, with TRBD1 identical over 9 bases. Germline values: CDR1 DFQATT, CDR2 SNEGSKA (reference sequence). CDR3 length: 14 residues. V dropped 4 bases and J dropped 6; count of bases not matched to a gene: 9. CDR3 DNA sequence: TGCAGTGCTAAGAGCTGGACAGGGGTCGATGGCTACACCTTC. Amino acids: CSAKSWTGVDGYTF.

DNA for the CDR3: TGCGCCAGCAGCCAAACTCGGGCGGTGACTGAAGCTTTCTTT. Translated: CASSQTRAVTEAFF. J is TRBJ1-1 and V is TRBV4-1; D remains unclear. The germline gives CDR1 MGHRA, CDR2 YSYEKL. Trimming left V 2 bases short and J 5 bases short, with 12 bases between. The CDR3 spans 14 residues.

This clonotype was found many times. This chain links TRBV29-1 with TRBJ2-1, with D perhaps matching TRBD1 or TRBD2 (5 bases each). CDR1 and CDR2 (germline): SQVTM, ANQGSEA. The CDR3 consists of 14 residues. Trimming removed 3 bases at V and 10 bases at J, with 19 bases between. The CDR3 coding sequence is TGCAGCGTTGAGGGTGGGACGGCGGCTCAGGAGCAGTTCTTC. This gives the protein CSVEGGTAAQEQFF.

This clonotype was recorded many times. The CDR3 sequence is CASKFTPSSPYGYTF. The DNA for the CDR3 is TGTGCCAGCAAGTTCACCCCGTCCAGCCCGTATGGCTACACCTTC. The rearrangement links TRBV27 to TRBJ1-2; D is undetermined. V lost 7 bases, J lost 5 bases, and 20 bases lay in between. Germline V gene data show CDR1 as MNHEY and CDR2 as SMNVEV (reference sequence). This CDR3 is built from 15 residues.

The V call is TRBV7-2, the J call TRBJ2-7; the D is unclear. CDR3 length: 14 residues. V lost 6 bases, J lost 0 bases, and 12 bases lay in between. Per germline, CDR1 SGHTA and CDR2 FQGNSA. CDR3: CASSRRSASYEQYF. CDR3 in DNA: TGTGCCAGCAGTCGACGATCGGCCTCCTACGAGCAGTACTTC.

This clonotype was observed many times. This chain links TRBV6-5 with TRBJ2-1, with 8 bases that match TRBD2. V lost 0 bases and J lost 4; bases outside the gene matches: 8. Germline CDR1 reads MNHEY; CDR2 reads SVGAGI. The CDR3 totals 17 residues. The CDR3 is CASSYSSGRGGYNEQFF. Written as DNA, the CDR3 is TGTGCCAGCAGTTACTCATCAGGCCGGGGGGGATACAATGAGCAGTTCTTC.

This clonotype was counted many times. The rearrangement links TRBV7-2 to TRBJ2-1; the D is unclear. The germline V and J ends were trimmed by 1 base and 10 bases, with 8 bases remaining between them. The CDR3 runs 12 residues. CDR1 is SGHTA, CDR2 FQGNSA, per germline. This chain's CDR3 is CASSLEVLEQFF. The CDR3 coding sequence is TGTGCCAGCAGCTTAGAAGTCTTAGAGCAGTTCTTC.

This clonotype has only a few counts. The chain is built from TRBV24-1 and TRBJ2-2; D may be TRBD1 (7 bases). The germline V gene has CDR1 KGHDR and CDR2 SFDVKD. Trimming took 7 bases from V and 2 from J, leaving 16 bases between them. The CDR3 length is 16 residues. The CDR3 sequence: CATREATGTNTGELFF. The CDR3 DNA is TGTGCCACCAGAGAAGCGACAGGGACTAACACCGGGGAGCTGTTTTTT.

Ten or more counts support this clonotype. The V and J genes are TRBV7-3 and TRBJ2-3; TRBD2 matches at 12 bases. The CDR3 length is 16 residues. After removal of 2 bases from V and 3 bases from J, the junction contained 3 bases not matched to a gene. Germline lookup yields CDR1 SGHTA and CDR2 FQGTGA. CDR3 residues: CASSLLGLAGTDTQYF. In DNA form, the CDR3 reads TGTGCCAGCAGCTTACTCGGACTAGCGGGGACAGATACGCAGTATTTT.

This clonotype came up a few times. CDR3 loop: CASSFRSSGANVLTF. The CDR3 region has the DNA TGTGCCAGCAGCTTCAGGAGCTCTGGGGCCAACGTCCTGACTTTC. The chain joins TRBV7-2 to TRBJ2-6; D remains ambiguous. Per germline, CDR1 SGHTA and CDR2 FQGNSA. V lost 3 bases and J 0 bases, leaving 6 bases between the germline ends. The CDR3 consists of 15 residues.

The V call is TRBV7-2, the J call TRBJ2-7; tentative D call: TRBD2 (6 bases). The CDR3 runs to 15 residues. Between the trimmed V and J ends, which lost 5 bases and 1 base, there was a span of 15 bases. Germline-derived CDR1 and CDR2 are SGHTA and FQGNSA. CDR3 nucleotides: TGTGCCAGCAGCCACCGGCTAGCGAATTCCTACGAGCAGTACTTC. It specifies CASSHRLANSYEQYF.

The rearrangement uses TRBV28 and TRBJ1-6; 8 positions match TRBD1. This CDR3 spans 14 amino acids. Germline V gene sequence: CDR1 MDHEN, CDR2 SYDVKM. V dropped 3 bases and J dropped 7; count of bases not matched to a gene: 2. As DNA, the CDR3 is TGTGCCAGCAGTTTGACAGGGGACAATTCACCCCTCCACTTT. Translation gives CASSLTGDNSPLHF.

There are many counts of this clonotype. CDR3 sequence reads: CASSEDLNGSEAFF. DNA for the CDR3: TGTGCCAGCAGTGAGGACCTTAATGGCTCTGAAGCTTTCTTT. The V call is TRBV6-1, the J call TRBJ1-1; D gene uncertain. V was cut by 3 bases and J by 6 bases, with 14 bases left in between. The CDR3 is 14 amino acids. Germline V gene data show CDR1 as MNHNS and CDR2 as SASEGT.

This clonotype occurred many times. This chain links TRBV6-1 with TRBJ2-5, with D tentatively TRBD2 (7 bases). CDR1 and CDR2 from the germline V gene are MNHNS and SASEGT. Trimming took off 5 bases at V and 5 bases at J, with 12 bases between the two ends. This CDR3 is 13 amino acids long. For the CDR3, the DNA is TGTGCCAGCAGTAGGGGGGGAGGGGAGACCCAGTACTTC. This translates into CASSRGGGETQYF.

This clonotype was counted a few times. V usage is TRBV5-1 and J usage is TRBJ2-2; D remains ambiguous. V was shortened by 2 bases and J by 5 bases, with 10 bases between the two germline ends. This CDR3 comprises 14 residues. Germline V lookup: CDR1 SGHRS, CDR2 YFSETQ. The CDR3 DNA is TGCGCCAGCAGCTTTTTGGTTGCGACCGGGGAGCTGTTTTTT. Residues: CASSFLVATGELFF.

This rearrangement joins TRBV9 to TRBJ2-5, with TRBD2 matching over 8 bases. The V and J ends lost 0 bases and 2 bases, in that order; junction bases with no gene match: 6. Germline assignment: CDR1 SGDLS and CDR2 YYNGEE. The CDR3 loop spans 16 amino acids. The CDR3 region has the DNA TGTGCCAGCAGCGTAGGAGGGTTAGCGGGGCAAGAGACCCAGTACTTC. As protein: CASSVGGLAGQETQYF.

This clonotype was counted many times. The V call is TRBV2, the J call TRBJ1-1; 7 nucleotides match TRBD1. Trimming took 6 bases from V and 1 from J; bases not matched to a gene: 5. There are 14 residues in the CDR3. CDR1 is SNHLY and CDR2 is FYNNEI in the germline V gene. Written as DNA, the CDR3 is TGTGCCAGCAGAAGAGGGACAGAGAACACTGAAGCTTTCTTT. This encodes CASRRGTENTEAFF.